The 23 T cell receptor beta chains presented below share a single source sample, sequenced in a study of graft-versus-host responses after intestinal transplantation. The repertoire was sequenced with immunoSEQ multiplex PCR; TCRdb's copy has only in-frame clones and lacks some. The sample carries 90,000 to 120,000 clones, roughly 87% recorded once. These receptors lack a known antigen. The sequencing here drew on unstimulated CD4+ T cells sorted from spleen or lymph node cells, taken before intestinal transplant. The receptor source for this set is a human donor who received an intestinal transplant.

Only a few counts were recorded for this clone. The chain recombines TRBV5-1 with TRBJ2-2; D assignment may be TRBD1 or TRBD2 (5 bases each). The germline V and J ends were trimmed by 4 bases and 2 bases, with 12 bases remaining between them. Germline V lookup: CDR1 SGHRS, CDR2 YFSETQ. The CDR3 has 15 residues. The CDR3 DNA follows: TGCGCCAGCAGCGTCGGGACGCCTAACACCGGGGAGCTGTTTTTT. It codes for CASSVGTPNTGELFF.

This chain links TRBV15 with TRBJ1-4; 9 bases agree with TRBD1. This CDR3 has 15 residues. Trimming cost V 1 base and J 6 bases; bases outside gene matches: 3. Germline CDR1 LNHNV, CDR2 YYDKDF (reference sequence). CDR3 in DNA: TGTGCCACCAGCAGAGTGGACAGGGGTGATGAAAAACTGTTTTTT. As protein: CATSRVDRGDEKLFF.

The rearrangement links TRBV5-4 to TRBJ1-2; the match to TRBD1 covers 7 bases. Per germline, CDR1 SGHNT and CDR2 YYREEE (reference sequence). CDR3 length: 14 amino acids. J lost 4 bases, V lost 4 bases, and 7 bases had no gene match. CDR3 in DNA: TGTGCCAGCAGCCCTAGGACAGGCGCCTATGGCTACACCTTC. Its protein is CASSPRTGAYGYTF.

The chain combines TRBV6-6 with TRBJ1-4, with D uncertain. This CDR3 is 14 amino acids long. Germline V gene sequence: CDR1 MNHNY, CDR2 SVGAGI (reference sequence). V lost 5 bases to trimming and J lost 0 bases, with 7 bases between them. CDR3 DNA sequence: TGTGCCAGCAGTCCGCGAGCAACTAATGAAAAACTGTTTTTT. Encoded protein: CASSPRATNEKLFF.

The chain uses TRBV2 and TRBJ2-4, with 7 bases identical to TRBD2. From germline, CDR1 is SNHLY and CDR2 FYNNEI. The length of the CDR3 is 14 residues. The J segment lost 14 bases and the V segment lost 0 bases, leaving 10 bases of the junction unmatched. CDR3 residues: CASSEALRLADKYF. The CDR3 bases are TGTGCCAGCAGTGAAGCGCTTCGGCTAGCGGATAAGTACTTC.

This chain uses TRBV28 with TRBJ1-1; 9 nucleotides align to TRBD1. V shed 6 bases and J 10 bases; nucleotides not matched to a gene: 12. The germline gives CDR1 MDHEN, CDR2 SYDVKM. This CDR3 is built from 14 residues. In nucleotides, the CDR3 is TGTGCCAGCAGACCCGGGACAGGGCGAAACCCAGCTTTCTTT. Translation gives CASRPGTGRNPAFF.

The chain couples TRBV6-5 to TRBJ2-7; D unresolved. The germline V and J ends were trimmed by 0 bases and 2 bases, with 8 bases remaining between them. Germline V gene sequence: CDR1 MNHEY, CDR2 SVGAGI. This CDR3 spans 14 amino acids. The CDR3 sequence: CASSYSDGAYEQYF. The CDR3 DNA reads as TGTGCCAGCAGTTACTCGGACGGAGCCTACGAGCAGTACTTC.

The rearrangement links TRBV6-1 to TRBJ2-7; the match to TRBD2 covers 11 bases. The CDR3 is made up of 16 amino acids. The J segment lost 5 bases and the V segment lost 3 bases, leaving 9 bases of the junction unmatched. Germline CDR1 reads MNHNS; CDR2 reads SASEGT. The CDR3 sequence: CASSDVSTSGSDEQYF. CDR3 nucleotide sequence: TGTGCCAGCAGTGACGTATCCACTAGCGGGAGCGACGAGCAGTACTTC.

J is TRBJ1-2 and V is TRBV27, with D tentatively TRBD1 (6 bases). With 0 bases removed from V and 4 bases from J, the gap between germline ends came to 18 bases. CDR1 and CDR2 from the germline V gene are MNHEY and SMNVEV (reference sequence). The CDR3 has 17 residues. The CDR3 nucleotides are TGTGCCAGCAGTTTATCCAACCAGGGGATCGGGGTCTATGGCTACACCTTC. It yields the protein CASSLSNQGIGVYGYTF.

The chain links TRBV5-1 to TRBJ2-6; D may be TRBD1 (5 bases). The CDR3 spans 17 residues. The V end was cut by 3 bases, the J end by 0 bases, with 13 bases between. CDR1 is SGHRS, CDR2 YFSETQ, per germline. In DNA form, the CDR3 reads TGCGCCAGCAGCTATAGCAGGGTAGGCTCTGGGGCCAACGTCCTGACTTTC. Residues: CASSYSRVGSGANVLTF. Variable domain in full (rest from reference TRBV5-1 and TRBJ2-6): KAGVTQTPRYLIKTRGQQVTLSCSPISGHRSVSWYQQTPGQGLQFLFEYFSETQRNKGNFPGRFSGRQFSNSRSEMNVSTLELGDSALYLCASSYSRVGSGANVLTFGAGSRLTVL.

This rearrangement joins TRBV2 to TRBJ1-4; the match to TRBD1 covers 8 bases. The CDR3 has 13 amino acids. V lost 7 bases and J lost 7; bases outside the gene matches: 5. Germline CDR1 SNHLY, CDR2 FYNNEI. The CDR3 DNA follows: TGTGCCAGCAATCAGGGGGCGTTTGAAAAACTGTTTTTT. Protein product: CASNQGAFEKLFF.

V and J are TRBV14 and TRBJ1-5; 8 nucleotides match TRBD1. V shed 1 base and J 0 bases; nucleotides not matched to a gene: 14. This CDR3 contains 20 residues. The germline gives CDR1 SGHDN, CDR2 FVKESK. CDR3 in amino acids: CASSQVADSMGQVSNQPQHF. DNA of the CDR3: TGTGCCAGCAGCCAAGTAGCGGATTCTATGGGACAGGTTAGCAATCAGCCCCAGCATTTT.

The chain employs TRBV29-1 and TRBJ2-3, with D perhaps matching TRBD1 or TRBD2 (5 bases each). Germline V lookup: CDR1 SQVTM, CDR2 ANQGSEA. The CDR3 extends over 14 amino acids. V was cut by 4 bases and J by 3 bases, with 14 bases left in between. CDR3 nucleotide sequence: TGCAGCGTTGTTTGGGGTTGGGGGACAGATACGCAGTATTTT. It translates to CSVVWGWGTDTQYF.

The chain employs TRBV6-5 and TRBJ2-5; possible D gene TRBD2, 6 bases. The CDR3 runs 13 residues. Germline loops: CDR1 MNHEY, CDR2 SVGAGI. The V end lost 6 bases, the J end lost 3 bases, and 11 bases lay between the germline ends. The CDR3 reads CASSGAGKETQYF. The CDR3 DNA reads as TGTGCCAGCAGCGGTGCGGGAAAAGAGACCCAGTACTTC.

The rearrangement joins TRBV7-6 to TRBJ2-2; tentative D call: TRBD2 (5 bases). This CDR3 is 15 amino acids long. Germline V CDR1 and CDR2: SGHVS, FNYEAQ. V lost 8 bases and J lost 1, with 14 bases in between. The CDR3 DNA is TGTGCCAGCGGTCCGTGGGGAGAGAACACCGGGGAGCTGTTTTTT. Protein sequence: CASGPWGENTGELFF. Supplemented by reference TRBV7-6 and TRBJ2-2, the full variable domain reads GAGVSQSPRYKVTKRGQDVALRCDPISGHVSLYWYRQALGQGPEFLTYFNYEAQQDKSGLPNDRFSAERPEGSISTLTIQRTEQRDSAMYRCASGPWGENTGELFFGEGSRLTVL.

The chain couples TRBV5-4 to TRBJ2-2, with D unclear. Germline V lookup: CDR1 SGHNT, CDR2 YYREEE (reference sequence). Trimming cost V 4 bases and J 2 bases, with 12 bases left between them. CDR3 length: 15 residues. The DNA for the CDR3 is TGTGCCAGCAGCGTGGGTACAGCTAACACCGGGGAGCTGTTTTTT. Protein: CASSVGTANTGELFF.

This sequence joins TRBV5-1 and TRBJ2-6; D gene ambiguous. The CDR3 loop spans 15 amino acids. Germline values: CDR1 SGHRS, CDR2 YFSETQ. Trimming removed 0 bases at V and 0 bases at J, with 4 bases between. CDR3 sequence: CASSLGTSGANVLTF. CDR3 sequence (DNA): TGCGCCAGCAGCTTGGGTACCTCTGGGGCCAACGTCCTGACTTTC.

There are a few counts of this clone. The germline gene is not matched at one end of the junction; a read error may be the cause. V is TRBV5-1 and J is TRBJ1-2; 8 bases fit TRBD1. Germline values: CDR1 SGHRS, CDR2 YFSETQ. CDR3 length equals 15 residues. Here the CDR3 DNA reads TGTGCCAGCAGTCACCGGGACAGGTTAAGCTATGGCTACACCTTC. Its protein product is CASSHRDRLSYGYTF.

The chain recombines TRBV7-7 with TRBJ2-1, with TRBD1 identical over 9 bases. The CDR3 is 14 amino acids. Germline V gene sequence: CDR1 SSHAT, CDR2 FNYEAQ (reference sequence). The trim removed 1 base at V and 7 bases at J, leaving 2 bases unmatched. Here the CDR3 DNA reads TGTGCCAGCAGCTTAGGACAGGGGGTAAATGAGCAGTTCTTC. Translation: CASSLGQGVNEQFF.

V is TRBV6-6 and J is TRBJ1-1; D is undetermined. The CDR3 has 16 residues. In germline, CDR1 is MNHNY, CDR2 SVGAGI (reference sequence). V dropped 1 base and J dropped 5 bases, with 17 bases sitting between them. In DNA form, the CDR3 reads TGTGCCAGCAGTTACTTGGTGTTAGGGCGAGGGACTGAAGCTTTCTTT. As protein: CASSYLVLGRGTEAFF.

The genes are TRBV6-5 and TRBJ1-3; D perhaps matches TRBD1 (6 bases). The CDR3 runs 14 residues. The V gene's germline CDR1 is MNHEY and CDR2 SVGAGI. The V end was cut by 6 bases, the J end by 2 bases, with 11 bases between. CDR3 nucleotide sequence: TGTGCCAGCAGATCACAGGGAGCTGGAAACACCATATATTTT. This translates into CASRSQGAGNTIYF.

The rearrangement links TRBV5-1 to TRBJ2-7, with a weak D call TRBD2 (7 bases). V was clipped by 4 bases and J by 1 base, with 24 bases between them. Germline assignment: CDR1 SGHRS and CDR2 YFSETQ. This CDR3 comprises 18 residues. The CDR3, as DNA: TGCGCCAGCAGCCCCCGCACCTGGGGGGCGGGAGCTTCCTACGAGCAGTACTTC. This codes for CASSPRTWGAGASYEQYF.

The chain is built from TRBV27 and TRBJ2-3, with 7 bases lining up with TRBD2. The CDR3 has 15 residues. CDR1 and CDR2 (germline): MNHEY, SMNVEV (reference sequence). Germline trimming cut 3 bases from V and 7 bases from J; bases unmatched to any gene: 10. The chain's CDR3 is CASSLLPPGLHTQYF. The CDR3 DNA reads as TGTGCCAGCAGTTTGCTACCTCCGGGACTACATACGCAGTATTTT.